These 17 T cell receptor beta chains were sequenced from one sample in a study of T cell repertoires in cytomegalovirus infection. TCRdb called the reads again in MiXCR, with one record for every CDR3 protein. The sample has some 680,000 distinct CDR3 sequences; 35% to 45% are singletons. The specimen sequenced was PBMCs. Every receptor here comes from a human donor in good health (CMV status not recorded). Some clones in this sample may be carry-over from other donors' samples.

The rearrangement uses TRBV7-2 and TRBJ2-7; the D gene is possibly TRBD2 (6 bases). The V and J ends lost 5 bases and 12 bases respectively, with 23 bases between them. There are 14 residues in the CDR3. In germline, CDR1 is SGHTA, CDR2 FQGNSA. The CDR3 region has the DNA TGTGCCAGCAGCCCCGCCAGGAGCGGGCCCTGGTCGTACTTC. Translated, it gives CASSPARSGPWSYF.

This clonotype occurred a few times. The V call is TRBV20-1, the J call TRBJ1-1; possible D gene TRBD1, 5 bases. Germline assignment: CDR1 DFQATT and CDR2 SNEGSKA (reference sequence). Trimming pared 5 bases from V and 0 bases from J, leaving 19 bases between. The CDR3 runs 16 residues. The DNA of the CDR3 is TGCAGTGCTGACCGGGGTCTGGGGCCCCTGAACACTGAAGCTTTCTTT. It is translated as CSADRGLGPLNTEAFF.

This chain joins TRBV19 and TRBJ2-7; 10 nucleotides match TRBD2. V was clipped by 8 bases and J by 6 bases; unmatched bases: 4. This CDR3 has 12 amino acids. Germline assignment: CDR1 LNHDA and CDR2 SQIVND (reference sequence). CDR3 sequence: CASSAGGPEQYF. The CDR3 region has the DNA TGTGCCAGTTCAGCGGGAGGGCCCGAGCAGTACTTC.

This clonotype was observed a handful of times. The V and J genes are TRBV24-1 and TRBJ2-1; TRBD1 matches at 7 bases. Germline V gene sequence: CDR1 KGHDR, CDR2 SFDVKD. After removal of 4 bases from V and 0 bases from J, the junction contained 5 bases not matched to a gene. The CDR3 extends over 16 amino acids. CDR3 nucleotides: TGTGCCACCAGTGACGTCCGGGACAGCTCCTACAATGAGCAGTTCTTC. Amino acids: CATSDVRDSSYNEQFF.

The chain uses TRBV25-1 and TRBJ1-2; TRBD1 matches 9 bases. The germline gives CDR1 MGHDK, CDR2 SYGVNS. This CDR3 has 14 residues. Trimming took 4 bases from V and 4 from J; bases not matched to a gene: 4. The CDR3 protein is CASSGGQGLYGYTF. The CDR3 nucleotides read TGTGCCAGCAGTGGGGGACAGGGCCTCTATGGCTACACCTTC.

The V gene is TRBV20-1, the J gene TRBJ2-2; no firm D call. V was pared by 6 bases and J by 0 bases, with 8 bases between. This CDR3 is built from 13 residues. Germline CDR1 DFQATT, CDR2 SNEGSKA (reference sequence). The CDR3 loop reads CSAPSTNTGELFF. The CDR3 DNA sequence: TGCAGTGCACCTAGTACGAACACCGGGGAGCTGTTTTTT.

This clonotype was counted between two and nine times. This rearrangement joins TRBV7-2 to TRBJ2-3, with 8 bases aligning to TRBD2. Losses at the gene ends were 5 bases for V and 1 base for J; bases not matched to a gene: 5. The CDR3 loop spans 15 amino acids. Per germline, CDR1 SGHTA and CDR2 FQGNSA. The CDR3 bases are TGTGCCAGCAGCGCCGGGGGGGCGGGCACAGATACGCAGTATTTT. It yields the protein CASSAGGAGTDTQYF. The entire variable domain, with the rest obtained from reference TRBV7-2 and TRBJ2-3, is as follows: GAGVSQSPSNKVTEKGKDVELRCDPISGHTALYWYRQSLGQGLEFLIYFQGNSAPDKSGLPSDRFSAERTGGSVSTLTIQRTQQEDSAVYLCASSAGGAGTDTQYFGPGTRLTVL.

CDR3 bases: TGTGCCAGCAGGACTAGCGGGGTGAACACCGGGGAGCTGTTTTTT. This encodes CASRTSGVNTGELFF. The gene calls are TRBV12-3 or TRBV12-4 and TRBJ2-2; 11 bases match TRBD2. The CDR3 is 15 residues long. The V gene end was trimmed by 6 bases and the J gene end by 1 base; junction bases not matched to a gene: 1.

In this sample, this clonotype turned up a few times. The CDR3 DNA reads TGCAGTGCTAGAGGAAGGTACACAGGGGTGGTTTCCTATAATTCACCCCTCCACTTT. This sequence encodes CSARGRYTGVVSYNSPLHF. This sequence joins TRBV20-1 and TRBJ1-6; TRBD1 agrees at 7 bases. This CDR3 is built from 19 residues. Germline lookup yields CDR1 DFQATT and CDR2 SNEGSKA (reference sequence). J gave up 1 base and V 1 base, and 13 bases lay outside the gene matches.

In its sample, this clonotype was seen many times. The CDR3 here is CASSLEGKSQYF. The CDR3 nucleotides are TGTGCCAGCAGCTTAGAGGGGAAGTCCCAGTACTTC. The J gene is TRBJ2-5, the V gene TRBV7-2, with a weak D call TRBD1 (5 bases). The germline V gene has CDR1 SGHTA and CDR2 FQGNSA. CDR3 length equals 12 residues. Trimming took off 1 base at V and 9 bases at J, with 9 bases between the two ends.

This clonotype was observed at least ten times. The rearrangement uses TRBV7-8 and TRBJ2-7, with 7 bases identical to TRBD2. The CDR3 consists of 14 residues. Germline V gene data show CDR1 as SGHVS and CDR2 as FQNEAQ. Trimming removed 3 bases from V and 4 bases from J; junction bases left unmatched: 6. CDR3 bases: TGTGCCAGCAGCTTGAAGACTAGCAGGTACGAGCAGTACTTC. It specifies CASSLKTSRYEQYF.

The rearrangement links TRBV7-3 to TRBJ2-7; possible D gene TRBD2, 6 bases. Germline CDR1 and CDR2: SGHTA and FQGTGA. The length of the CDR3 is 16 residues. V shed 5 bases and J shed 3 bases, with 20 bases lying between them. CDR3 bases: TGTGCCAGCAGCCCAAGAGGGACTCCAGGTCACTACGAGCAGTACTTC. Translation: CASSPRGTPGHYEQYF.

The rearrangement links TRBV11-2 to TRBJ1-1, with 7 bases that match TRBD1. The V gene's germline CDR1 is SGHAT and CDR2 FQNNGV. The CDR3 is 15 amino acids. Losses at the gene ends were 6 bases for V and 2 bases for J; bases not matched to a gene: 9. CDR3 DNA sequence: TGTGCCAGCAGTTCCTTCAGGGGGACCAACACTGAAGCTTTCTTT. This encodes CASSSFRGTNTEAFF.

This clonotype was counted a few times. Its ends do not fully match the called genes, so a read error is possible. This chain uses TRBV20-1 with TRBJ1-2; D not certain. Germline lookup yields CDR1 DFQATT and CDR2 SNEGSKA (reference sequence). The CDR3 extends over 11 amino acids. The CDR3 DNA sequence: TGCAGTGCTAGCATTTCACACACTAGGGCCTTC. It specifies CSASISHTRAF.

This clonotype was recorded a few times. This rearrangement joins TRBV28 to TRBJ2-5; 11 bases line up with TRBD1. The V gene end was trimmed by 8 bases and the J gene end by 5 bases; junction bases not matched to a gene: 7. This CDR3 has 14 amino acids. From germline, CDR1 is MDHEN and CDR2 SYDVKM. The DNA of the CDR3 is TGTGCCAGCTCCCCGGACAGGGGGCCGGAGACCCAGTACTTC. Its protein is CASSPDRGPETQYF.

A remark on this clonotype: At one boundary the junction diverges from the germline segment, which might be a read error. V and J are TRBV28 and TRBJ2-3; D gene unclear. This CDR3 has 15 amino acids. Per the germline V gene, CDR1 is MDHEN and CDR2 is SYDVKM. The DNA for the CDR3 is TGTGCCAGCAGTCCCATTGCAACGAGCACAGAAACGCAGTATTTT. It yields the protein CASSPIATSTETQYF.

The rearrangement uses TRBV5-6 and TRBJ1-5, with 11 bases matching TRBD1. V was clipped by 2 bases and J by 7 bases; unmatched bases: 8. Germline lookup yields CDR1 SGHDT and CDR2 YYEEEE. There are 16 residues in the CDR3. CDR3 protein: CASSLRRTGGRQPQHF. The CDR3 DNA follows: TGTGCCAGCAGCTTAAGACGGACAGGGGGCAGGCAGCCCCAGCATTTT.